This T cell receptor beta chain was recorded in a study of CD8+ T cells in alopecia areata. It was cDNA, reverse transcribed from extracted RNA, that served as the sequencing template. This table comes from immunoSEQ multiplex PCR, and its TCRdb copy is limited to in-frame clones, with some not included. Among approximately 300,000 clones listed, 58% were seen once. Treatment defined: oral pan-JAK inhibitor, 5-10 mg twice daily. V lost 7 bases, J lost 4 bases, and 12 bases lay in between. The CDR3 has 12 residues. Germline V CDR1 and CDR2: SQVTM, ANQGSEA. The TCR originated in a human donor with alopecia areata. V and J are TRBV29-1 and TRBJ2-3; D might be TRBD1 (5 bases). Sequencing was performed on CD4+ T cells sorted from blood, taken at week 24, from a patient treated with tofacitinib. CDR3 sequence: CSGGATADTQYF. DNA of the CDR3: TGCAGCGGTGGGGCTACAGCAGATACGCAGTATTTT.